This is a list of T cell receptor beta chains from one sample in a study of molecular identifiers for immune sequencing clone quantification. TCRdb redid the calling of the PCR reads with MiXCR, one entry per CDR3 protein. The data contain around 470,000 distinct CDR3 sequences, 20% to 25% of them singletons. Sample: naive CD8+ T cells from blood, with Jurkat cell RNA spiked in. The receptor set was obtained from a human donor in good health. Some libraries in this study had Jurkat cell RNA spiked in. Both conserved end residues are part of each CDR3. A D gene is named only where the DNA matches it firmly. The size field is filled for only some rows; it gives once, few, many or a size class.

>TRBJ1-6|few|TRBV11-2|TRBD1
CASSLDGAGTGAYNSPLHF
TGTGCCAGCAGCTTAGATGGAGCCGGGACAGGGGCGTATAATTCACCCCTCCACTTT
>TRBJ2-7|NA|TRBV28|TRBD1
CASSYGTVGSYEQYF
TGTGCCAGCAGTTACGGGACAGTCGGCTCCTACGAGCAGTACTTC
>TRBJ1-4|few|TRBV28|NA
CASTHKGDKGLFF
TGTGCCTCAACACACAAGGGGGACAAAGGACTGTTTTTT
>TRBJ1-1|many|TRBV14|NA
CASSPEVGARGEAFF
TGTGCCAGCAGCCCAGAGGTAGGGGCTCGAGGTGAAGCTTTCTTT
>TRBJ2-1|few|TRBV24-1|NA
CATSDSLVNEQFF
TGTGCCACCAGTGATAGCCTAGTCAATGAGCAGTTCTTC
>TRBJ1-1|NA|TRBV28|NA
CASSLRDSSMNTEAFF
TGTGCCAGCAGTTTACGCGACAGCTCAATGAACACTGAAGCTTTCTTT
>TRBJ2-3|many|TRBV4-1|TRBD2
CASRSSGGGSDTQYF
TGCGCCAGCAGATCTAGCGGGGGGGGGTCAGATACGCAGTATTTT
>TRBJ2-7|few|TRBV5-1|NA
CASSLDSSILYEQYF
TGCGCCAGCAGCTTGGATTCATCAATCCTCTACGAGCAGTACTTC
>TRBJ2-7|few|TRBV21-1|NA
CASSKDGFAYEQYF
TGTGCCAGCAGCAAAGATGGCTTCGCCTACGAGCAGTACTTC
>TRBJ2-7|NA|TRBV7-6|NA
CASSLTPITTYEQYF
TGTGCCAGCAGCTTGACCCCTATCACTACCTACGAGCAGTACTTC
>TRBJ2-3|many|TRBV9|TRBD2
CASSQGGLAGRTDTQYF
TGTGCCAGCTCCCAAGGGGGGCTAGCGGGGCGTACAGATACGCAGTATTTT
>TRBJ2-2|many|TRBV20-1|TRBD1
CSAREDRSTGELFF
TGCAGTGCTAGGGAGGACAGGTCCACCGGGGAGCTGTTTTTT
>TRBJ2-1|few|TRBV4-1|NA
CASSQAGLASSYNEQFF
TGCGCCAGCAGCCAAGCGGGCTTAGCGTCCTCCTACAATGAGCAGTTCTTC
>TRBJ2-5|many|TRBV7-2|TRBD1
CASSPRTGGLETQYF
TGTGCCAGCAGCCCGAGGACAGGGGGCTTGGAGACCCAGTACTTC
>TRBJ1-6|NA|TRBV4-3|NA
CASSQDNQGRGYNSPLHF
TGCGCCAGCAGCCAAGATAATCAGGGAAGGGGCTATAACTCACCCCTCCACTTT
>TRBJ1-1|many|TRBV13|NA
CASSTRDPVNGTEAFF
TGTGCCAGCAGCACCCGGGACCCGGTTAATGGCACTGAAGCTTTCTTT
>TRBJ2-1|many|TRBV7-2|NA
CASSLGLNEQFF
TGTGCCAGCAGCTTAGGCCTTAATGAGCAGTTCTTC
>TRBJ1-1|NA|TRBV19|NA
CASSIRTENPEAFF
TGTGCCAGTAGTATCCGGACTGAGAACCCTGAAGCTTTCTTT